These T cell receptor beta chains were read from a single sample in a study of T cell changes during pregnancy in multiple sclerosis. Generated by immunoSEQ multiplex PCR, the TCRdb table keeps only in-frame clones and is missing some. This sample carries 15,000 to 20,000 clones, approximately 81% of them seen once, and the ten largest clones take roughly 19%. The sequences come from CD8+ T cells from peripheral blood mononuclear cells, collected in the third trimester of pregnancy. The origin of the receptors is a female donor in good health, enrolled as a control in a pregnancy study. Each CDR3 is given with its conserved first and last residue. D genes are given only for firm matches. Clone sizes are given selectively: once, few, many, or a class where the clone is expanded.

J gene: TRBJ1-4; V gene: TRBV2; D gene: NA; clone size: once; CDR3 DNA: TGTGCCAGCAAAAGAGACTCAGCAACTAATGAAAAACTGTTTTTT; CDR3 protein: CASKRDSATNEKLFF
J gene: TRBJ2-1; V gene: TRBV5-6; D gene: TRBD2; clone size: NA; CDR3 DNA: TGTGCCAGCAGCGGAATAGCGGGGAGCTCCTACAATGAGCAGTTCTTC; CDR3 protein: CASSGIAGSSYNEQFF
J gene: TRBJ2-3; V gene: TRBV5-6; D gene: TRBD2; clone size: NA; CDR3 DNA: TGTGCCAGCTCCCCGGGGGGGCGCACAGATACGCAGTATTTT; CDR3 protein: CASSPGGRTDTQYF
J gene: TRBJ2-7; V gene: TRBV14; D gene: TRBD1; clone size: NA; CDR3 DNA: TGTGCCAGCAACCACGGGACAGGGAGGTCCGAGCAGTACTTC; CDR3 protein: CASNHGTGRSEQYF
J gene: TRBJ2-7; V gene: TRBV9; D gene: TRBD1; clone size: NA; CDR3 DNA: TGTGCCAGCAGCGCCTCGGGACAGGGTCCCTACGAGCAGTACTTC; CDR3 protein: CASSASGQGPYEQYF
J gene: TRBJ2-7; V gene: TRBV12-5; D gene: NA; clone size: NA; CDR3 DNA: TGTGCTAGTGGCCTGGGTAGTGTCGGAGGAGGTGGGGAGCAGTACTTC; CDR3 protein: CASGLGSVGGGGEQYF
J gene: TRBJ2-7; V gene: TRBV7-9; D gene: TRBD1; clone size: NA; CDR3 DNA: TGTGCCAGCAGCTTAAGGGACAGCTACGAGCAGTACTTC; CDR3 protein: CASSLRDSYEQYF
J gene: TRBJ2-1; V gene: TRBV7-8; D gene: TRBD2; clone size: NA; CDR3 DNA: TGTGCCAGCAGCTTGCTAGCGGGAGGGCCCCTTTACAATGAGCAGTTCTTC; CDR3 protein: CASSLLAGGPLYNEQFF
J gene: TRBJ2-5; V gene: TRBV7-9; D gene: TRBD1; clone size: once; CDR3 DNA: TGTGCCAGCAGCTTGGACGACAGGGAACAAGAGACCCAGTACTTC; CDR3 protein: CASSLDDREQETQYF
J gene: TRBJ2-5; V gene: TRBV9; D gene: TRBD2; clone size: NA; CDR3 DNA: TGTGCCAGCAGCGTACTTAACCGCGGGGGGGCAGAGACCCAGTACTTC; CDR3 protein: CASSVLNRGGAETQYF
J gene: TRBJ2-3; V gene: TRBV6-4; D gene: NA; clone size: NA; CDR3 DNA: TGTGCCAGCAGTGACTCGACTACCTCGGGGGGCACAGATACGCAGTATTTT; CDR3 protein: CASSDSTTSGGTDTQYF
J gene: TRBJ1-1; V gene: TRBV5-6; D gene: TRBD1; clone size: NA; CDR3 DNA: TGTGCCAGCAGCTTACCGGGACAGGAGAACACTGAAGCTTTCTTT; CDR3 protein: CASSLPGQENTEAFF
J gene: TRBJ1-1; V gene: TRBV6-1; D gene: TRBD1; clone size: NA; CDR3 DNA: TGTGCCAGCACCCTACAGGGGGCTGAGACCACTGAAGCTTTCTTT; CDR3 protein: CASTLQGAETTEAFF
J gene: TRBJ2-2; V gene: TRBV30; D gene: NA; clone size: once; CDR3 DNA: TGTGCCTGGAGATATTTTGACACCGGGGAGCTGTTTTTT; CDR3 protein: CAWRYFDTGELFF
J gene: TRBJ2-1; V gene: TRBV27; D gene: TRBD2; clone size: NA; CDR3 DNA: TGTGCCAGCAGTTTAACCCCGGAGCGGGAGAACCTGTTCTTC; CDR3 protein: CASSLTPERENLFF